The next 14 T cell receptor beta chains were all read from a single sample in a study of regulatory T cells in long-lasting Graves disease. The time point here: newly diagnosed GD, antithyroid drugs for less than 3 months. PBMC RNA served as the TCR library source. CDR3-region Arm-PCR and iRepertoire HTBI primers produced the TCR beta libraries. TCRdb re-called the multiplex PCR reads with MiXCR, one entry per CDR3 protein. This table holds roughly 420,000 distinct CDR3 sequences, around 15% found once. The same specimen was also included in a second study, on T cells in Graves' hyperthyroidism and ophthalmopathy.

Sequenced here: peripheral blood mononuclear cells (PBMCs), sampled at new diagnosis, from a patient treated with antithyroid drugs. Receptors were obtained from a woman aged 18-29 years with Graves disease.

This chain links TRBV6-5 with TRBJ1-5; D gene uncertain. V dropped 0 bases and J dropped 2 bases, with 5 bases sitting between them. CDR1 MNHEY and CDR2 SVGAGI come from the germline V gene. The CDR3 extends over 14 amino acids. For the CDR3, the DNA is TGTGCCAGCAGTTACTCATCGGGCAATCAGCCCCAGCATTTT. Its translation is CASSYSSGNQPQHF.

The V and J genes are TRBV6-4 and TRBJ2-1; weak D call: TRBD1 (6 bases). Germline CDR1 reads MRHNA; CDR2 reads SNTAGT. V shed 5 bases and J shed 4 bases, with 15 bases lying between them. The CDR3 has 15 residues. CDR3 nucleotide sequence: TGTGCCAGCAGTCCATACAGGGATGGATACAATGAGCAGTTCTTC. Its protein product is CASSPYRDGYNEQFF.

This clonotype was seen only a few times. This chain links TRBV28 with TRBJ2-2, with D perhaps TRBD1 or TRBD2 (6 bases each). This CDR3 is built from 19 residues. The ends were cut back, 2 bases at V and 5 bases at J, with 24 bases in the middle. Germline V gives CDR1 MDHEN, CDR2 SYDVKM. CDR3 sequence (DNA): TGTGCCAGCAGTTTAAGTGTTCCAGGGGTCGGACTACTTACCGGGGAGCTGTTTTTT. Translating it yields CASSLSVPGVGLLTGELFF.

The J gene is TRBJ1-2, the V gene TRBV6-2 or TRBV6-3; D gene ambiguous. This CDR3 is 15 amino acids long. The germline gives CDR1 MNHEY, CDR2 SVGEGT. V was pared by 5 bases and J by 3 bases, with 16 bases between. CDR3 DNA: TGTGCCAGCAGTGAGACACATCTAAAGGACTATGGCTACACCTTC. As protein: CASSETHLKDYGYTF.

V gene TRBV12-3 or TRBV12-4 combines with J gene TRBJ1-3; D is perhaps TRBD1 (6 bases). V lost 6 bases to trimming and J lost 0 bases, with 15 bases between them. The CDR3 spans 16 residues. The DNA for the CDR3 is TGTGCCAGCAGGAGGGGGATATCTTCCTCTGGAAACACCATATATTTT. Its protein is CASRRGISSSGNTIYF.

This clonotype came up many times. The V call is TRBV29-1, the J call TRBJ2-1; 9 positions agree with TRBD2. Trimming cost V 4 bases and J 0 bases; bases outside gene matches: 10. CDR1 is SQVTM, CDR2 ANQGSEA, per germline. The CDR3 is 17 amino acids. The CDR3 DNA reads as TGCAGCGTTGTGGAGACTAGCGGAATCTTCTCCTACAATGAGCAGTTCTTC. This sequence encodes CSVVETSGIFSYNEQFF.

This clonotype was recorded many times. The chain recombines TRBV12-3 or TRBV12-4 with TRBJ1-5; D possibly corresponds to TRBD1 (5 bases). There are 13 residues in the CDR3. V was cut by 10 bases and J by 0 bases, with 10 bases left in between. The CDR3 DNA sequence: TGTGCCACCACAGGCTATAGCAATCAGCCCCAGCATTTT. As protein: CATTGYSNQPQHF.

This clonotype was picked up many times. The J gene is TRBJ1-5, the V gene TRBV24-1; D remains ambiguous. Germline lookup yields CDR1 KGHDR and CDR2 SFDVKD. Trimming took 3 bases from V and 6 from J, leaving 20 bases between them. The CDR3 has 17 residues. Here the CDR3 reads CATSDKVTVQTRQPQHF. The CDR3 nucleotides are TGTGCCACCAGTGATAAAGTGACTGTCCAAACTCGTCAGCCCCAGCATTTT.

This clonotype was counted ten times or more. This chain connects TRBV7-2 to TRBJ1-4, with TRBD1 identical over 7 bases. V gave up 5 bases and J gave up 0 bases; unmatched junction bases: 6. Germline V CDR1 and CDR2: SGHTA, FQGNSA. The CDR3 contains 16 residues. The DNA for the CDR3 is TGTGCCAGCAGCCAGGGACAGCCTGCAACTAATGAAAAACTGTTTTTT. This sequence encodes CASSQGQPATNEKLFF.

J is TRBJ2-3 and V is TRBV6-2 or TRBV6-3; D gene uncertain. The V gene lost 2 bases and the J gene lost 0 bases, with 9 bases spanning the gap. The CDR3 loop spans 15 amino acids. The germline V gene has CDR1 MNHEY and CDR2 SVGEGT. CDR3 sequence (DNA): TGTGCCAGCAGTTACCCCCCCCGAAGCACAGATACGCAGTATTTT. Translation: CASSYPPRSTDTQYF.

There are many counts of this clonotype. The chain links TRBV12-3 or TRBV12-4 to TRBJ2-1, with D tentatively TRBD2 (5 bases). The CDR3 has 15 residues. Between the trimmed V and J ends, which lost 6 bases and 4 bases, there was a span of 16 bases. CDR3 sequence: CASSGSALPYNEQFF. DNA for the CDR3: TGTGCCAGCAGCGGTAGCGCTCTCCCTTACAATGAGCAGTTCTTC.

This clonotype was counted ten times or more. J is TRBJ2-5 and V is TRBV27; TRBD2 might be the D (5 bases). The germline V gene has CDR1 MNHEY and CDR2 SMNVEV (reference sequence). This CDR3 comprises 15 residues. The V end lost 5 bases, the J end lost 4 bases, and 17 bases lay between the germline ends. CDR3 nucleotides: TGTGCCAGCAGTACCCTGGGAGCTAGTAGAGAGACCCAGTACTTC. Its translation: CASSTLGASRETQYF.

V and J are TRBV28 and TRBJ1-6, with 7 nucleotides matching TRBD1. Trimming at V came to 3 bases and at J to 4 bases, leaving 3 bases not matched to a gene. The CDR3 runs to 15 residues. CDR1 is MDHEN and CDR2 is SYDVKM in the germline V gene. The CDR3 region is CASSLRGPYNSPLHF. The DNA of the CDR3 is TGTGCCAGCAGTTTGAGGGGGCCATATAATTCACCCCTCCACTTT.

The count of this clonotype is one. The J gene is TRBJ2-7, the V gene TRBV11-2; perhaps TRBD2 as D (6 bases). Trimming took 1 base from V and 4 from J, leaving 11 bases between them. CDR3 length: 14 amino acids. Germline loops: CDR1 SGHAT, CDR2 FQNNGV. CDR3 coding DNA: TGTGCCAGCAGCTTAGTTTGGGGGGAGTACGAGCAGTACTTC. Translating gives CASSLVWGEYEQYF.